This T cell receptor beta chain was identified in a study of technical replicates of blood from several donors. Sequencing used immunoSEQ multiplex PCR; TCRdb keeps in-frame clones, though not all of them. The table shows about 89,000 clones, with roughly 94% occurring only once. This CDR3 has 14 residues. Germline V gene data show CDR1 as LGHNA and CDR2 as YNFKEQ. Between the trimmed V and J ends, which lost 3 bases and 5 bases, there was a span of 13 bases. The sequencing input was T cells isolated from PBMCs. The chain uses TRBV4-2 and TRBJ1-2; tentatively, D is TRBD1 (6 bases). The clonotype was recovered from a human donor in good health. CDR3 sequence reads: CASSQEQGPYGYTF. The CDR3 DNA is TGTGCCAGCAGCCAGGAACAGGGCCCTTATGGCTACACCTTC.